Sequencing of this TCR beta chain was carried out in a study of CD8+CD57+ T cells in acquired aplastic anemia. Overall study: Isolated CD4+ and CD8+ cells, once sorted, yielded DNA averaging roughly 3.2 ug.

The CDR3 length is 15 residues. The trim removed 4 bases at V and 2 bases at J, leaving 2 bases unmatched. The V gene's germline CDR1 is ENHRY and CDR2 SYGVKD. Genomic DNA constituted the template upon which TCR beta VDJ and CDR3 profiling was performed. Each CDR3 protein is one row after TCRdb ran MiXCR on the reads. The repertoire holds about 220,000 distinct CDR3 sequences, with about 37% as singletons. The sequenced material came from sorted CD4+, CD8+, or CD8+CD57+ T cells (not recorded which) from PBMCs. The TCR comes from a human donor in good health, serving as a control. This chain joins TRBV10-3 and TRBJ2-3, with 11 bases matching TRBD2. This CDR3 reads CAISATSGTTDTQYF. The CDR3, as DNA: TGTGCCATCAGTGCGACTAGCGGGACCACAGATACGCAGTATTTT.